What follows describes a single T cell receptor beta chain. These data are taken from a study of blood T cell repertoires in COVID-19. Study-level background: Acute and convalescent COVID-19 specimens originated in the United States, Italy and Spain. T cells, B-cell-depleted T cells, or PBMCs provided the cDNA or gDNA that served as material.

Per the authors' pipeline: Nucleated cell number was recorded as an estimate derived from reference gene primer amplification. This table comes from immunoSEQ multiplex PCR, and its TCRdb copy is limited to in-frame clones, with some not included. The V and J calls and clone size are taken from that table; D and trimming were inferred from the DNA. The repertoire consists of about 160,000 clones, with 81% occurring once and the leading ten covering approximately 10%. Material: peripheral blood. This receptor was taken from a man aged 55 to 70 with active or convalescent COVID-19.

The CDR3 is CASRANRGYTEAFF. The DNA of the CDR3 is TGTGCCAGCAGGGCCAACAGGGGCTACACTGAAGCTTTCTTT. The chain recombines TRBV2 with TRBJ1-1; 7 bases map to TRBD1. The CDR3 sequence is 14 residues long. The germline gives CDR1 SNHLY, CDR2 FYNNEI. The V gene end was trimmed by 6 bases and the J gene end by 3 bases; junction bases not matched to a gene: 7. The whole variable domain, remainder taken from reference TRBV2 and TRBJ1-1, is EPEVTQTPSHQVTQMGQEVILRCVPISNHLYFYWYRQILGQKVEFLVSFYNNEISEKSEIFDDQFSVERPDGSNFTLKIRSTKLEDSAMYFCASRANRGYTEAFFGQGTRLTVV.